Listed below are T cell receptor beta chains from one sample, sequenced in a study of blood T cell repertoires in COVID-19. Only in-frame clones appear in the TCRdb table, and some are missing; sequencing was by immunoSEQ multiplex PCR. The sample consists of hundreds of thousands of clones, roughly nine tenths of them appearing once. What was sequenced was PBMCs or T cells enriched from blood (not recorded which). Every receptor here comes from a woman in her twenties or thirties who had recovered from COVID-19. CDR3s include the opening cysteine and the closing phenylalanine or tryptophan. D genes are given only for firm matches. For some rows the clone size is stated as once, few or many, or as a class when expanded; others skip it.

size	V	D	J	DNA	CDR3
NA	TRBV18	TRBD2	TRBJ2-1	TGTGCCAGCTCACCGGGACTAGCGGGTTACAATGAGCAGTTCTTC	CASSPGLAGYNEQFF
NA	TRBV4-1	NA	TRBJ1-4	TGCGCCAGCAGCCAAGATTTCGCAAAGGGGGAAAAACTGTTTTTT	CASSQDFAKGEKLFF
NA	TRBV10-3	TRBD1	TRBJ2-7	TGTGCCATCAGTGAGAGTCAGGACAGGGGACACGAGCAGTACTTC	CAISESQDRGHEQYF
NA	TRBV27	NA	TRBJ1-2	TGTGCCAGCAGTTCCCTCGGACAGCCTTATGGCTACACCTTC	CASSSLGQPYGYTF
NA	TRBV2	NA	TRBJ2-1	TGTGCCAGCAACCCACAGGGTACCTCCTACAATGAGCAGTTCTTC	CASNPQGTSYNEQFF
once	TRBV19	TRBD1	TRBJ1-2	TGTGCCAGTAGTATCCGGACAGGGACCACCTCTAACTATGGCTACACCTTC	CASSIRTGTTSNYGYTF
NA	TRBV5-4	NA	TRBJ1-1	TGTGCCAGCAGCTTGGAAGGACTCATGAACACTGAAGCTTTCTTT	CASSLEGLMNTEAFF
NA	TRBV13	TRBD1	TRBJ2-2	TGTGCCAGCAGTTCCATGGGACAGGGTGACACCGGGGAGCTGTTTTTT	CASSSMGQGDTGELFF
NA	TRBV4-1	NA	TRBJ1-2	TGCGCCAGCAGCCCGGGACACGAGACTAACTATGGCTACACCTTC	CASSPGHETNYGYTF
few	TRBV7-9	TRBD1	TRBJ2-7	TGTGCCAGCAGCTTAGGCAGGGGGCATTTTTACGAGCAGTACTTC	CASSLGRGHFYEQYF
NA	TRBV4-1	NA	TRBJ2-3	TGCGCCAGCAGCCAAACAGGGACAGATACGCAGTATTTT	CASSQTGTDTQYF
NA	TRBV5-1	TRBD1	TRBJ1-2	TGCGCCAGCAGCTTGATAGCAGGGGGGACCTATGGCTACACCTTC	CASSLIAGGTYGYTF
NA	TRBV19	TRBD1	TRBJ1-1	TGTGCCAGTTTGACAGGGAGGAGGACTGAAGCTTTCTTT	CASLTGRRTEAFF
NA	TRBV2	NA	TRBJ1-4	TGTGCCAGCAGACAAACGGAGAGCCGTGGGGAAAAACTGTTTTTT	CASRQTESRGEKLFF
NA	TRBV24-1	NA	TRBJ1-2	TGTGCCACCAGTGCCCAGGGTTACTATGGCTACACCTTC	CATSAQGYYGYTF
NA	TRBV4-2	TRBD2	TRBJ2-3	TGTGCCAGCAGCCAAGGGATCTTAGCGGGAAGCACAGATACGCAGTATTTT	CASSQGILAGSTDTQYF
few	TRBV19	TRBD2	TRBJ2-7	TGTGCCAGTAGTATAGCTTCCCTAGCGGGGGGCTACGAGCAGTACTTC	CASSIASLAGGYEQYF
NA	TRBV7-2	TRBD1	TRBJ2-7	TGTGCCAGCAGCTTAACGGGACAGACCGGCGCCTACGAGCAGTACTTC	CASSLTGQTGAYEQYF
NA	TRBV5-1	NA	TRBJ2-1	TGCGCCAGCAGCGCGGGTGGCGAGCAGTTCTTC	CASSAGGEQFF
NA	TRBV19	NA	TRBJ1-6	TGTGCCAGTAGTATAGTTGGGAGTGAATCACCCCTCCACTTT	CASSIVGSESPLHF
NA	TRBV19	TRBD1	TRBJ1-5	TGTGCCAGTAGTATAGCCGAGACAGGGGAGGTAATACGTCAGCCCCAGCATTTT	CASSIAETGEVIRQPQHF
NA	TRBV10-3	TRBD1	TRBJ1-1	TGTGCCATCAGTTACAGGGGACCGAACACTGAAGCTTTCTTT	CAISYRGPNTEAFF
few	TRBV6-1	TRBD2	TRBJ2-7	TGTGCCAGCAGTGAACTGGCGGGAGGGTCCTACGAGCAGTACTTC	CASSELAGGSYEQYF
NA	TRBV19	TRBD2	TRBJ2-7	TGTGCCAGTAGGAGGACTAGCGGGCAGAGCTCCTACGAGCAGTACTTC	CASRRTSGQSSYEQYF
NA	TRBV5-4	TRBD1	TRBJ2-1	TGTGCCAGCAGAACCGGGACAGACCTCAATGAGCAGTTCTTC	CASRTGTDLNEQFF
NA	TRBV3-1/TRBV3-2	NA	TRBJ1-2	TGTGCCAGCAGCTGGACGGGGGACACCTTC	CASSWTGDTF
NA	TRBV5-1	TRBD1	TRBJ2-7	TGCGCCAGCAGCCCAGACAGGGGTGGCGGGGAGCAGTACTTC	CASSPDRGGGEQYF
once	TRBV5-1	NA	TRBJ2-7	TGCGCCAGCAGCGGGACGGGAGAACCTTACGAGCAGTACTTC	CASSGTGEPYEQYF
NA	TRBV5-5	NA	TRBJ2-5	TGTGCCAGCAGCTTGTACAGGGAGGAGACCCAGTACTTC	CASSLYREETQYF
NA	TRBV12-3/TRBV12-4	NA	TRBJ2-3	TGTGCCAGCAGTTTCCAACGGGATACGCAGTATTTT	CASSFQRDTQYF
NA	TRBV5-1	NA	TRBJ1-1	TGCGCCAGCATTGGGCAGCAGAACACTGAAGCTTTCTTT	CASIGQQNTEAFF
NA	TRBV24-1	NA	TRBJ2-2	TGTGCCACCAGTGATTTAGGCGGGATGAACACCGGGGAGCTGTTTTTT	CATSDLGGMNTGELFF
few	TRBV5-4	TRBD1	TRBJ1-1	TGTGCCAGCAGCCTCCGGGACAGGGAGGCTGAAGCTTTCTTT	CASSLRDREAEAFF
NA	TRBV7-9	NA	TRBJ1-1	TGTGCCAGCAGCAGGGGACTGAGCGGAGCTTTCTTT	CASSRGLSGAFF
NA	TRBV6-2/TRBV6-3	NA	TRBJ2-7	TGTGCCAGCAGTTACGGGGCAGGGGAGCAGTACTTC	CASSYGAGEQYF
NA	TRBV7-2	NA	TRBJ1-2	TGTGCCAGCAGCTTAGGAATGCGTAACTATGGCTACACCTTC	CASSLGMRNYGYTF
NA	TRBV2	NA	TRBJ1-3	TGTGCCAGCATGGAACAGGAGAGCGGAAACACCATATATTTT	CASMEQESGNTIYF
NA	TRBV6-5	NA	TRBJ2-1	TGTGCCAGCAGTCCCCTCAGGGCAGGGGCCAATGAGCAGTTCTTC	CASSPLRAGANEQFF
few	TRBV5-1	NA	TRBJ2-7	TGCGCCAGCAGCTCCGGGGACGAGCAGTACTTC	CASSSGDEQYF
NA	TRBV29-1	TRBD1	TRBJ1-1	TGCAGCGGAGCGGGACAGGCGAACACTGAAGCTTTCTTT	CSGAGQANTEAFF
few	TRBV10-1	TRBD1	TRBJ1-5	TGCGCCAGCAGTGAGGGACAGGGCTATCAGCCCCAGCATTTT	CASSEGQGYQPQHF
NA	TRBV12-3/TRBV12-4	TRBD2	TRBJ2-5	TGTGCCAGCACCCCCGGGGAGGGGGAGACCCAGTACTTC	CASTPGEGETQYF
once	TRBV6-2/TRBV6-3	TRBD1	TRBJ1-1	TGTGCCAGCAGTTACTCGCCAGGGGGCCTGAACACTGAAGCTTTCTTT	CASSYSPGGLNTEAFF
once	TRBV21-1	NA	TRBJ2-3	TGTGCCAGCAGTCCGGGACAGGGGGCGGTCCCGCGAGATACGCAGTATTTT	CASSPGQGAVPRDTQYF
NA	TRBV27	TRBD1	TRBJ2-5	TGTGCCAGCAGTTCCTCCCGGGACAGGGGGCGCGCGGAGACCCAGTACTTC	CASSSSRDRGRAETQYF
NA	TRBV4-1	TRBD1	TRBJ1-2	TGCGCCAGCAGCCAAGCAGGGGCCGCAGGGGGCTTCTATGGCTACACCTTC	CASSQAGAAGGFYGYTF
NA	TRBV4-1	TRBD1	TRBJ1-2	TGCGCCAGCAGAAGGACAGGGGGCGACTATGGCTACACCTTC	CASRRTGGDYGYTF
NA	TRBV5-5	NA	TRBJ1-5	TGTGCCAGCAGCTTGGGGGAGGTGCAACGACAGCACAATCAGCCCCAGCATTTT	CASSLGEVQRQHNQPQHF
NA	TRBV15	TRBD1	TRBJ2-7	TGTGCCACCAGATTGGGACAGAGTTACACTTCGGACGAGCAGTACTTC	CATRLGQSYTSDEQYF
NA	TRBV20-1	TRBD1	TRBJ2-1	TGCAGTGCTAGTGGTGCGGGACAGGGGGCTGGTGAGCAGTTCTTC	CSASGAGQGAGEQFF
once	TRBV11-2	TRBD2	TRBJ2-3	TGTGCCAGCAGCGCGTCCGGGACTAGCTTTACAGATACGCAGTATTTT	CASSASGTSFTDTQYF